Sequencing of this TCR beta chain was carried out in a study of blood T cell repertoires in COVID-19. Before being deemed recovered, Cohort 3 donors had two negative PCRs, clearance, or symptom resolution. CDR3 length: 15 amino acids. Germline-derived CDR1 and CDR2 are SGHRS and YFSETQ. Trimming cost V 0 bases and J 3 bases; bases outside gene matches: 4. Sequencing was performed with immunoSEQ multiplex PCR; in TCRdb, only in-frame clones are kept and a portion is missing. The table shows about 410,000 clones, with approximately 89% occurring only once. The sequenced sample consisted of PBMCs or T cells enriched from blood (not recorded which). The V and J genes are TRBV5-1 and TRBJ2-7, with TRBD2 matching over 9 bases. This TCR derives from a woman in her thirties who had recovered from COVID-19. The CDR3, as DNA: TGCGCCAGCAGCTTGGCTAGCGGGGATTTCTACGAGCAGTACTTC. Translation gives CASSLASGDFYEQYF.